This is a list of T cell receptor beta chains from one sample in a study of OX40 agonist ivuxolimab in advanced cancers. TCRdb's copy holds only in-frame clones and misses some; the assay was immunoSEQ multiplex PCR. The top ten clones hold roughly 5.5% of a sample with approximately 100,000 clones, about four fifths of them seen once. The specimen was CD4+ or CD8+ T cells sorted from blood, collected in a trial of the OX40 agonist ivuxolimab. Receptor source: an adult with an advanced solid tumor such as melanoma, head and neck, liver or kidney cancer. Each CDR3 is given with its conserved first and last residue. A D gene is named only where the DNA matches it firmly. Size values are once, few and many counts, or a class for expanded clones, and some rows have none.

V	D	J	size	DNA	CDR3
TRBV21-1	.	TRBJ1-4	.	TGTGCCAGCAGCACCCCCGGGACAGGGATCGAAAAACTGTTTTTT	CASSTPGTGIEKLFF
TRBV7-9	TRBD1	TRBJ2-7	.	TGTGCCAGCAGCGGGACAGGGGGTTACGAGCAGTACTTC	CASSGTGGYEQYF
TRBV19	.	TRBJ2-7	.	TGTGCCAGTAGTAGGACAGTCAGCAGTCCCTACGAGCAGTACTTC	CASSRTVSSPYEQYF
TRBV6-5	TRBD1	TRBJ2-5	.	TGTGCCAGCAGAACAGACAGGGTTTGGGAGACCCAGTACTTC	CASRTDRVWETQYF
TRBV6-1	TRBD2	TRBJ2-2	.	TGTGCCAGCAGTGTGATCGGGGGGGAAACCGGGGAGCTGTTTTTT	CASSVIGGETGELFF
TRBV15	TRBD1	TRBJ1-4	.	TGTGCCACCAGTATCTACAGGGGTACTAATGAAAAACTGTTTTTT	CATSIYRGTNEKLFF
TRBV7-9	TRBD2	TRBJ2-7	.	TGTGCCAGCAGCTCTGGACTAGCGGGGGTCTACGAGCAGTACTTC	CASSSGLAGVYEQYF
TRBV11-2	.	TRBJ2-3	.	TGTGCCAGCAGCTACAGCACAGATACGCAGTATTTT	CASSYSTDTQYF
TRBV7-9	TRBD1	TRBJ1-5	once	TGTGCCAGCAGCTTAGAGGACAGGGACGATCAGCCCCAGCATTTT	CASSLEDRDDQPQHF
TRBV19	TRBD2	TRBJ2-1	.	TGTGCCAGTAGTATGGGGGGGGTTTGGGACAATGAGCAGTTCTTC	CASSMGGVWDNEQFF
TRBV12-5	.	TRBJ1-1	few	TGTGCTAGTGGTTTGGTGGGTTGGACTGAAGCTTTCTTT	CASGLVGWTEAFF
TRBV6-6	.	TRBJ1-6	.	TGTGCCAGCAGTTACGGTTTACAGGCGAATTCACCCCTCCACTTT	CASSYGLQANSPLHF
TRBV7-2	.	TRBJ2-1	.	TGTGCCAGCAGCTTAGTAGGGGTCAATGAGCAGTTCTTC	CASSLVGVNEQFF
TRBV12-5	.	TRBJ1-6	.	TGTGCTAGTGGTTTCCTTCGGGGGCTACCAGAAAATTCACCCCTCCACTTT	CASGFLRGLPENSPLHF
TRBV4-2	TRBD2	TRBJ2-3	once	TGTGCCAGCAGCCAAGATTTAAGACTAGCGGGGATCACAGATACGCAGTATTTT	CASSQDLRLAGITDTQYF
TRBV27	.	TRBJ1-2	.	TGTGCCAGCAGTTCGTCCGGGACAACTAACTATGGCTACACCTTC	CASSSSGTTNYGYTF
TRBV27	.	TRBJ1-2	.	TGTGCCAGCAGTTTCGGCGACAGGTTCTATGGCTACACCTTC	CASSFGDRFYGYTF
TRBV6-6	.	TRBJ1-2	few	TGTGCCACGTTTAGGGCGGAACACTATGGCTACACCTTC	CATFRAEHYGYTF
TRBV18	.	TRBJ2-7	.	TGTGCCAGCTCACCAGCATCCGGGGACTCCTCCTACGAGCAGTACTTC	CASSPASGDSSYEQYF
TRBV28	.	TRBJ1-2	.	TGTGCCAGCAGTAAAGCCGGGGACAACTATGGCTACACCTTC	CASSKAGDNYGYTF
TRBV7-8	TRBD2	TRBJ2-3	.	TGTGCCAGCAGCTTTCCGTCGACCGGGACTAGTGTTGATACGCAGTATTTT	CASSFPSTGTSVDTQYF
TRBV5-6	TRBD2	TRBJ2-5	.	TGTGCCAGCAGCTCCTCCATGACTAGCGGGGGGTCAGAGATCCAGTACTTC	CASSSSMTSGGSEIQYF
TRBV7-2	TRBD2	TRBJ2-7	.	TGTGCCAGCAGCTTCCGGGGGGTAGCGGGAGGACCCGGCTACGAGCAGTACTTC	CASSFRGVAGGPGYEQYF
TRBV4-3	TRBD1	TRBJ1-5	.	TGCGCCAGCAGCCAAGGGACAGGGTCAGGGCCCCAGCATTTT	CASSQGTGSGPQHF
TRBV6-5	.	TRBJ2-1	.	TGTGCCAGCATGCATTACGCCTCCTACAATGAGCAGTTCTTC	CASMHYASYNEQFF
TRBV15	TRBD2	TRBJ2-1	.	TGTGCCACCAGCTTATCCTCGGGGGGAGCCGATGAGCAGTTCTTC	CATSLSSGGADEQFF
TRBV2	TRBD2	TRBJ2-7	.	TGTGCCAGCAGTGTAGCGGGGGGCTCCTACGAGCAGTACTTC	CASSVAGGSYEQYF
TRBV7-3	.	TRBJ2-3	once	TGTGCCAGCAGCTTAGGGCACTACACAGATACGCAGTATTTT	CASSLGHYTDTQYF
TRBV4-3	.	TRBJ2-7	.	TGCGCCAGCAGCCAAGCCCCCGCTCCGGGACTCGGCCCTTACGAGCAGTACTTC	CASSQAPAPGLGPYEQYF
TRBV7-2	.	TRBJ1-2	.	TGTGCCAGCAGCTTAGATAAGTCCGGGGGCTACACCTTC	CASSLDKSGGYTF
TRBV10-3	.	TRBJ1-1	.	TGTGCCATCAGTCCATTGAACACTGAAGCTTTCTTT	CAISPLNTEAFF
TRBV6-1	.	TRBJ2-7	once	TGTGCCAGCAGTGGCGGGACAGATAATTACGAGCAGTACTTC	CASSGGTDNYEQYF
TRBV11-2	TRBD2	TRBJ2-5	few	TGTGCCAGCAGCTTAGAAAAGGGACTAGCGGCGATGTGGGAGACCCAGTACTTC	CASSLEKGLAAMWETQYF
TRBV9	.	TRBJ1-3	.	TGTGCCAGCAGCGTAGGGGGGGTGGCTGGAAACACCATATATTTT	CASSVGGVAGNTIYF
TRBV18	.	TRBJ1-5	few	TGTGCCAGCTCACCAAATAGCGAGGCCCCCCAGCATTTT	CASSPNSEAPQHF
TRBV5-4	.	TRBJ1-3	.	TGTGCCAGCAGCTTAATGGCAGAAAACACCATATATTTT	CASSLMAENTIYF
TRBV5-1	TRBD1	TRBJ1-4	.	TGCGCCAGCAGCTCCCCGGGACAGGGGTTAGCTAATGAAAAACTGTTTTTT	CASSSPGQGLANEKLFF
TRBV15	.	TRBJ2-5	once	TGTGCCACCAGCAGAGATTCGCGGAAAGAGACCCAGTACTTC	CATSRDSRKETQYF
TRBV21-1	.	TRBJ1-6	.	TGTGCCAGCCCGACGGCAGCGGGGGAACCCCTCCACTTT	CASPTAAGEPLHF
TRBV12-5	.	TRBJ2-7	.	TGTGCTAGTGGTTACTCCTACGAGCAGTACTTC	CASGYSYEQYF
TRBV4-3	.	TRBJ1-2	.	TGCGCCAGCAGCCAAACAGGGTACTATGGCTACACCTTC	CASSQTGYYGYTF
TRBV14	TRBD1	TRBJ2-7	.	TGTGCCAGCAGCCCGATTGGGACAGGGGAATACGAGCAGTACTTC	CASSPIGTGEYEQYF
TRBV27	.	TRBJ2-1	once	TGTGCCAGCAGTTTAAGGGGAGCCGATGAGCAGTTCTTC	CASSLRGADEQFF
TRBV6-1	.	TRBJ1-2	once	TGTGCCAGCAGAGACATCTATGGCTACACCTTC	CASRDIYGYTF
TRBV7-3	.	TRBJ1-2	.	TGTGCCAGCAGTCTGACATCTAACTATGGCTACACCTTC	CASSLTSNYGYTF
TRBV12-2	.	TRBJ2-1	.	TGTGCAAGTCGCTTAGCCGGGACTAGCGGGAGTAGGAATGAGCAGTTCTTC	CASRLAGTSGSRNEQFF
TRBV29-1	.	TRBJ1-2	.	TGCAGCGTTGTCATAGCAGATCCCTATGGCTACACCTTC	CSVVIADPYGYTF
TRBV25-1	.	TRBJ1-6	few	TGTGCCAGCAGTGAATATACGGCACCCCTCCACTTT	CASSEYTAPLHF
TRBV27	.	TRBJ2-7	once	TGTGCCAGCAGTTTGGCGGGGCTAGGGGAGCAGTACTTC	CASSLAGLGEQYF
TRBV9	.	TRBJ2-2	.	TGTGCCAGCAGCGTATTGGTAGGAGCGAACACCGGGGAGCTGTTTTTT	CASSVLVGANTGELFF
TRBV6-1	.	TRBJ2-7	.	TGTGCCAGCAGTGAAATCCAGGGGGGTGAGCAGTACTTC	CASSEIQGGEQYF
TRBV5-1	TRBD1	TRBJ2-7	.	TGCGCCAGCAGCGCCCAGACAGGGGAGGACGAGCAGTACTTC	CASSAQTGEDEQYF
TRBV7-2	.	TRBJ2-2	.	TGTGCCAGCAGCTTGGCGGGGCGCACCGGGGAGCTGTTTTTT	CASSLAGRTGELFF
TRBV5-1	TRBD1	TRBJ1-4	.	TGCGCCAGCAGCTTGGAAACGATTCCGGGACAGGGATCTGCAACTAATGAAAAACTGTTTTTT	CASSLETIPGQGSATNEKLFF
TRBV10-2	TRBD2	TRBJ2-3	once	TGCGCCAGCACCTTAGCGGGGGGAACAGATACGCAGTATTTT	CASTLAGGTDTQYF
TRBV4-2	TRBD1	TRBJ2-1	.	TGTGCCAGCAGCCAAGCCTTCCGAGGACAGGGGAGTTTGAATGAGCAGTTCTTC	CASSQAFRGQGSLNEQFF
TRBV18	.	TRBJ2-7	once	TGTGCCAGCTCACCACTCGGTCCGGGGGCTCAGGGGGACGAGCAGTACTTC	CASSPLGPGAQGDEQYF
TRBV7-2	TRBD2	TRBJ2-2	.	TGTGCCAGCAGCTTAGTTAGCGGGGGGAACACCGGGGAGCTGTTTTTT	CASSLVSGGNTGELFF
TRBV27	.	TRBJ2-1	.	TGTGCCAGCAGTTTAGGACCCCTCGCGTACAATGAGCAGTTCTTC	CASSLGPLAYNEQFF